What follows is one T cell receptor beta chain and its context. Its antigen is not identified. This entry is derived from a study of CD8 T cells in ankylosing spondylitis. General study findings and limits: In ankylosing spondylitis blood, a motif of seven to nine highly homologous TCR beta variants appeared characteristic. In peripheral blood, disease-linked CD8+ clones occurred at relatively low frequencies.

Making the TCR beta libraries involved quantitative 5'-RACE with molecular barcodes. TCRdb redid the calling of the 5' RACE reads with MiXCR, one entry per CDR3 protein. The top ten clones hold approximately 18% of a sample with roughly 700,000 distinct CDR3 sequences, around 17% of them seen once. Germline-derived CDR1 and CDR2 are KGHDR and SFDVKD. CDR3 length: 14 residues. V gave up 9 bases and J gave up 6 bases; unmatched junction bases: 11. Sequencing was performed on blood, either unsorted or a sorted T cell fraction (not recorded which). The sequence was collected from a male donor with ankylosing spondylitis. The V gene is TRBV24-1, the J gene TRBJ2-3; 7 nucleotides agree with TRBD2. The CDR3 sequence is CATHRAGEVDTQYF. In nucleotides, the CDR3 is TGTGCCACCCATCGGGCGGGAGAGGTGGATACGCAGTATTTT.